Following are 5 T cell receptor beta chains from one sample sequenced in a study of TIL therapy for anti-PD-1-resistant metastatic lung cancer. Time point: pre-treatment sample, taken before nivolumab and TIL therapy. This was the immunoSEQ v3 assay. Profiled with immunoSEQ multiplex PCR; TCRdb holds only in-frame clones, not every one. The sample lists about 45,000 clones; 70% to 85% were seen once. The sequenced sample was blood, obtained at baseline. Receptors originate from a man in his 70s with non-small cell lung cancer.

This clone was seen only a few times. The J gene is TRBJ1-1, the V gene TRBV29-1; D is unresolved. The CDR3 is 12 amino acids. V was pared by 1 base and J by 1 base, with 4 bases between. From germline, CDR1 is SQVTM and CDR2 ANQGSEA. CDR3 loop: CSVEGSNTEAFF. The CDR3 nucleotides read TGCAGCGTTGAAGGATCGAACACTGAAGCTTTCTTT.

This clone has just one count. The rearrangement joins TRBV5-4 to TRBJ2-5, with TRBD1 as a possible D gene (5 bases). Trimming took off 4 bases at V and 5 bases at J, with 15 bases between the two ends. In germline, CDR1 is SGHNT, CDR2 YYREEE (reference sequence). There are 14 residues in the CDR3. The CDR3 here is CASSPPGNRETQYF. The CDR3, as DNA: TGTGCCAGCAGCCCCCCAGGGAACCGGGAGACCCAGTACTTC.

This chain connects TRBV6-1 to TRBJ1-6, with 8 nucleotides matching TRBD1. CDR1 and CDR2 (germline): MNHNS, SASEGT. This CDR3 has 17 residues. With V trimmed by 3 bases and J by 14 bases, 18 bases remained unmatched. The CDR3 DNA reads TGTGCCAGCAGTGACAAAACAACGACAGGGGTCCGGGGAACCCTCCACTTT. It yields the protein CASSDKTTTGVRGTLHF.

This CDR3 is CASSSGLAGDYEQYF. Written as DNA, the CDR3 is TGTGCCAGCAGCTCGGGACTAGCGGGAGACTACGAGCAGTACTTC. The chain links TRBV11-1 to TRBJ2-7; 14 nucleotides match TRBD2. Germline CDR1 reads SGHAT; CDR2 reads FQDESV (reference sequence). The CDR3 consists of 15 residues. V shed 4 bases and J 3 bases; nucleotides not matched to a gene: 2. Variable domain in full (rest from reference TRBV11-1 and TRBJ2-7): EAEVAQSPRYKITEKSQAVAFWCDPISGHATLYWYRQILGQGPELLVQFQDESVVDDSQLPKDRFSAERLKGVDSTLKIQPAELGDSAMYLCASSSGLAGDYEQYFGPGTRLTVT.

This clone occurred a few times. The CDR3 loop reads CAWSLTGNTEAFF. In nucleotides, the CDR3 is TGTGCCTGGAGTTTGACAGGCAACACTGAAGCTTTCTTT. V gene TRBV30 combines with J gene TRBJ1-1; tentatively, D is TRBD1 (6 bases). The CDR3 has 13 residues. The germline V and J ends were trimmed by 2 bases and 2 bases, with 9 bases remaining between them. Germline lookup yields CDR1 GTSNPN and CDR2 SVGIG (reference sequence).